This T cell receptor (beta chain) was identified in a study of liver allograft versus peripheral blood T cells. Study-level information: Transplanted-liver and recipient peripheral blood T cell receptor repertoires were compared. The study, taken as a whole, reports: Within liver allografts, T cell receptor repertoires were reportedly different from those in peripheral blood.

Each CDR3 protein gets one entry after TCRdb re-called the reads with MiXCR. The sample has 8,800 or so distinct CDR3 sequences, 15% to 20% seen once. The junction had 5 bases not matched to a gene; V was cut back by 6 bases and J by 4 bases. The CDR3 covers 13 residues. As concerns this clonotype: What it binds is unknown.

This chain uses TRBV12-3 or TRBV12-4 with TRBJ2-7; 8 nucleotides align to TRBD2. The receptor was isolated from a human patient who had a liver transplant. These T cells may partly come from the graft donor. CDR3 in DNA: TGTGCCAGCAGCTTTAGCGGGACTTACGAGCAGTACTTC. Translation gives CASSFSGTYEQYF.